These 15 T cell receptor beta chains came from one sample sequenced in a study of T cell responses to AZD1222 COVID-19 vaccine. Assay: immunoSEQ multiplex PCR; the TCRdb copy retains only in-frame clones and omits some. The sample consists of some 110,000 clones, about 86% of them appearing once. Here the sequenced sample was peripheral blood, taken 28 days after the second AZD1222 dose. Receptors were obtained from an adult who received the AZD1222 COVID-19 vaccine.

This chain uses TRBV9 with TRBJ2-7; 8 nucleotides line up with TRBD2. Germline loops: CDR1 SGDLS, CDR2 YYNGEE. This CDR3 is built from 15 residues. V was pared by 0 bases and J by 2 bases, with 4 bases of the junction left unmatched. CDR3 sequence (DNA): TGTGCCAGCAGCGTAGCAGCGGGGGAGACCTACGAGCAGTACTTC. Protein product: CASSVAAGETYEQYF.

The CDR3 DNA reads as TGTGCCAGCAGTTTTTACAGGGGGAGCGGGGAGCAGTACTTC. Its translation: CASSFYRGSGEQYF. This chain uses TRBV6-5 with TRBJ2-7; TRBD1 aligns across 8 bases. This CDR3 is 14 amino acids long. The V and J ends lost 4 bases and 7 bases, in that order; junction bases with no gene match: 9. Germline lookup yields CDR1 MNHEY and CDR2 SVGAGI.

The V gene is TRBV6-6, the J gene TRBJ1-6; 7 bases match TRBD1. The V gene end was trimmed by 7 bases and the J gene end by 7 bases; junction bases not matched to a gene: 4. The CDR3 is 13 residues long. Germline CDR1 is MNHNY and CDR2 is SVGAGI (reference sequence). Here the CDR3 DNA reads TGTGCCAGCAACAGGGGCGAAAATTCACCCCTCCACTTT. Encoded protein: CASNRGENSPLHF.

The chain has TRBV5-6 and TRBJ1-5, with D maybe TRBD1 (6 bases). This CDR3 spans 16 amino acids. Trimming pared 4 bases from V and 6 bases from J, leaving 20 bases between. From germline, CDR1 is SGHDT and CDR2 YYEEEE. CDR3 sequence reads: CASSQKTGTSIQPQHF. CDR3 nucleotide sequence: TGTGCCAGCAGCCAGAAGACAGGTACCTCTATTCAGCCCCAGCATTTT.

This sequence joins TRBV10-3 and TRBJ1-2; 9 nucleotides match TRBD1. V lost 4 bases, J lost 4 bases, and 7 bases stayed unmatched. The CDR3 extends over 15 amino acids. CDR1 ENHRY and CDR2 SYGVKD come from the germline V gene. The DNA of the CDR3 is TGTGCCATCAGTGCACGGGGACAGGGCGGCTATGGCTACACCTTC. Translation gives CAISARGQGGYGYTF.

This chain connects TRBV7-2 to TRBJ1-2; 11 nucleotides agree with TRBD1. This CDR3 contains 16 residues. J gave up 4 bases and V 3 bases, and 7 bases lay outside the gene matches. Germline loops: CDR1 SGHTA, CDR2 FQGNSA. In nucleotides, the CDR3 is TGTGCCAGCAGCTTGTACCGGGACAGGGGGGGCTATGGCTACACCTTC. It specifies CASSLYRDRGGYGYTF.

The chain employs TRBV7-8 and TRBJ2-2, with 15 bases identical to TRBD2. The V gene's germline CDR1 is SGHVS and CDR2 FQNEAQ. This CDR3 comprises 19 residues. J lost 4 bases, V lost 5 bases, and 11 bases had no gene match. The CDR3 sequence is CASSRTSGRAWGRTGELFF. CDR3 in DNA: TGTGCCAGCAGCAGGACTAGCGGGAGGGCCTGGGGACGCACCGGGGAGCTGTTTTTT.

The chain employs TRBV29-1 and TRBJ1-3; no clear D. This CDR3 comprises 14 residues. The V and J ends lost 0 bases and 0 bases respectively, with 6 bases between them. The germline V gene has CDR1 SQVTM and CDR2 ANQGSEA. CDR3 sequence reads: CSVEESSSGNTIYF. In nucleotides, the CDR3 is TGCAGCGTTGAAGAGAGCAGCTCTGGAAACACCATATATTTT.

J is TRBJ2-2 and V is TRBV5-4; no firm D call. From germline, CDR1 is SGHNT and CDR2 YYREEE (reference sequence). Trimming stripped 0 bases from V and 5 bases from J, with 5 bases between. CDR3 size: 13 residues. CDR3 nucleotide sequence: TGTGCCAGCAGCTTGGTTGGGACCGGGGAGCTGTTTTTT. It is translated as CASSLVGTGELFF.

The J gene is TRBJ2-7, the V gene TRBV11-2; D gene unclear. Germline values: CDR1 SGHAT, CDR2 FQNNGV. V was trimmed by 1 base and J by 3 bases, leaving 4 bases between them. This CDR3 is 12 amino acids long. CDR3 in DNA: TGTGCCAGCAGCTTAGGCGACTACGAGCAGTACTTC. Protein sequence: CASSLGDYEQYF.

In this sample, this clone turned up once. CDR3 region: CASSSPTGNNEQFF. The CDR3 region has the DNA TGTGCCAGCAGCTCCCCCACGGGTAACAATGAGCAGTTCTTC. The rearrangement uses TRBV7-3 and TRBJ2-1; D not resolved. Trimming stripped 4 bases from V and 5 bases from J, with 12 bases between. Germline loops: CDR1 SGHTA, CDR2 FQGTGA. The CDR3 consists of 14 residues.

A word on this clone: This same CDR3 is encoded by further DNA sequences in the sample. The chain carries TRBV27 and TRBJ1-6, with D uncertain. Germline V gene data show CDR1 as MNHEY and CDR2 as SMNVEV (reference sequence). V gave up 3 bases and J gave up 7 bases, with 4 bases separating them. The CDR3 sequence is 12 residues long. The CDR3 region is CASSFRNSPLHF. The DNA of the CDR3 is TGTGCCAGCAGTTTCAGGAATTCACCCCTCCACTTT.

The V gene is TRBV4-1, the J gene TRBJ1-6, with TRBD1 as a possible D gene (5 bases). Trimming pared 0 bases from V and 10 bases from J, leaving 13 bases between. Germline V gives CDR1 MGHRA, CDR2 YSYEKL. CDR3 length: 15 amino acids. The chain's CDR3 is CASSQEGAGSSPLHF. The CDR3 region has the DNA TGCGCCAGCAGCCAAGAAGGGGCAGGATCGTCACCCCTCCACTTT.

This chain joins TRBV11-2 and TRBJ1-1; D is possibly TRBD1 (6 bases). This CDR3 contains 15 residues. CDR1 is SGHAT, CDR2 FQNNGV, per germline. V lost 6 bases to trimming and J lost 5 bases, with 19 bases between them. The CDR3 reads CASRTWGRARTEAFF. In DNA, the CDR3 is TGTGCCAGCAGGACTTGGGGGCGGGCCAGGACTGAAGCTTTCTTT.

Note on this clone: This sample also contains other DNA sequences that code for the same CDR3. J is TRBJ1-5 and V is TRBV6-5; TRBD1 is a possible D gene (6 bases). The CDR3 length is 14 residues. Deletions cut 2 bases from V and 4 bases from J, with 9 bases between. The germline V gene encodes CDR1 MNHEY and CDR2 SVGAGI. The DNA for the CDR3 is TGTGCCAGCAGTTACAGCAGGGGAAATCAGCCCCAGCATTTT. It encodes CASSYSRGNQPQHF.